Sequencing of this T cell receptor (beta chain) was carried out in a study of blood T cell repertoires in COVID-19. Study details: The United States, Italy and Spain supplied acute and convalescent COVID-19 samples.

Germline V CDR1 and CDR2: MNHNS, SASEGT. This CDR3 spans 18 amino acids. The V and J ends lost 3 bases and 1 base, in that order; junction bases with no gene match: 14. Authors' processing steps: From reference gene primer amplification, estimates of nucleated cell counts were derived. The table came from immunoSEQ multiplex PCR; TCRdb's copy has only in-frame clones and leaves some out. The V and J calls and clone size come from that table; D and trimming were worked out from the DNA. This repertoire shows around 69,000 clones, 82% found once; its top ten account for 1.5% to 2%. Material for sequencing was peripheral blood. The sequence derives from an older woman with acute or convalescent COVID-19. The rearrangement uses TRBV6-1 and TRBJ1-1; 7 positions agree with TRBD1. CDR3 region: CASSDWVTGRRRNTEAFF. The CDR3 coding sequence is TGTGCCAGCAGTGATTGGGTGACAGGGCGCCGGAGGAACACTGAAGCTTTCTTT.